These 22 T cell receptor beta chains were all obtained from the same sample, sequenced in a study of shared clonotypes between healthy human individuals. Here immunoSEQ multiplex PCR was the method, and the copy in TCRdb shows in-frame clones only, minus some. The sample shows under 600,000 clones, about 97% of them seen only once. The material sequenced was naive CD4+ T cells sorted from blood. Noted subset: CD45RA+ positively selected. These receptor sequences come from a woman aged 30 to 39 in good health.

The chain couples TRBV10-2 to TRBJ2-5, with D possibly matching TRBD2 (5 bases). Judging by the DNA end, TRBJ2-7 fits better; the J call may be wrong. The CDR3 length is 14 residues. Per germline, CDR1 WSHSY and CDR2 SAAADI. DNA for the CDR3: TGCGCCAGCAGTGCTTTGGTGGGAGCCTACGAGCAGTACTTC. Protein product: CASSALVGAYEQYF.

This chain uses TRBV19 with TRBJ2-7; TRBD2 agrees at 8 bases. The length of the CDR3 is 16 residues. V lost 6 bases to trimming and J lost 1 base; unmatched junction nucleotides: 11. Germline V gene sequence: CDR1 LNHDA, CDR2 SQIVND (reference sequence). The CDR3 is CASSGGGTGTSYEQYF. The CDR3 DNA reads TGTGCCAGTAGCGGGGGGGGCACAGGGACGTCCTACGAGCAGTACTTC.

This rearrangement joins TRBV28 to TRBJ2-7; 9 bases align to TRBD2. Germline lookup yields CDR1 MDHEN and CDR2 SYDVKM. The length of the CDR3 is 16 residues. V lost 4 bases and J lost 1; bases outside the gene matches: 8. The CDR3 DNA sequence: TGTGCCAGCAGTTCCCCCCCAGCGGGAGGTTCCTACGAGCAGTACTTC. Translating gives CASSSPPAGGSYEQYF.

The rearrangement uses TRBV28 and TRBJ1-1; unclear D gene. Germline CDR1 is MDHEN and CDR2 is SYDVKM. CDR3 size: 12 residues. The germline V and J ends were trimmed by 3 bases and 8 bases, with 10 bases remaining between them. The DNA for the CDR3 is TGTGCCAGCAGTTTTAGGACCTCGGAAGCTTTCTTT. Its protein product is CASSFRTSEAFF. Full variable domain (outside the CDR3, taken from reference TRBV28 and TRBJ1-1): DVKVTQSSRYLVKRTGEKVFLECVQDMDHENMFWYRQDPGLGLRLIYFSYDVKMKEKGDIPEGYSVSREKKERFSLILESASTNQTSMYLCASSFRTSEAFFGQGTRLTVV.

The chain has TRBV9 and TRBJ2-5, with 8 bases fitting TRBD2. The better agreement between TRBJ2-7 and the DNA end casts doubt on the J call. Germline V CDR1 and CDR2: SGDLS, YYNGEE. The CDR3 is made up of 17 amino acids. CDR3 nucleotides: TGTGCCAGCAGCAAAGCCCAGGTCCCTAGCGGGTATTACGAGCAGTACTTC. Translation: CASSKAQVPSGYYEQYF.

This clone was recorded only once. The rearrangement joins TRBV5-1 to TRBJ2-7; D may match TRBD1 or TRBD2 (5 bases each). The length of the CDR3 is 14 residues. Germline-derived CDR1 and CDR2 are SGHRS and YFSETQ. V dropped 0 bases and J dropped 6 bases, with 13 bases sitting between them. The CDR3 region has the DNA TGCGCCAGCAGCTTGGGGGACGGTCCCGGCGAGCAGTACTTC. Translation gives CASSLGDGPGEQYF.

The J gene is TRBJ2-3, the V gene TRBV5-1, with 9 bases lining up with TRBD1. The V and J ends lost 3 bases and 4 bases, in that order; junction bases with no gene match: 6. The CDR3 contains 15 residues. Per germline, CDR1 SGHRS and CDR2 YFSETQ. In nucleotides, the CDR3 is TGCGCCAGCAGCTCAGGGACAGGGACGCCAGATACGCAGTATTTT. Protein product: CASSSGTGTPDTQYF.

V usage is TRBV27 and J usage is TRBJ1-2; no definite D call. The CDR3 is 15 amino acids. Germline lookup yields CDR1 MNHEY and CDR2 SMNVEV (reference sequence). Trimming shortened V by 6 bases and J by 2 bases, and 16 bases separated the two germline ends. Here the CDR3 DNA reads TGTGCCAGCAGCGGGAGTCGGACGGAGAACTATGGCTACACCTTC. Its protein product is CASSGSRTENYGYTF.

The rearrangement uses TRBV12-5 and TRBJ1-1, with 7 bases fitting TRBD1. The CDR3 extends over 13 amino acids. CDR1 is LGHNT and CDR2 is FRNRAP in the germline V gene. Germline trimming cut 5 bases from V and 4 bases from J; bases unmatched to any gene: 4. In DNA, the CDR3 is TGTGCTAGTGGTCAAGGGGGCCTCACTGAAGCTTTCTTT. Translation gives CASGQGGLTEAFF.

The chain recombines TRBV30 with TRBJ2-1; unclear D gene. There are 12 residues in the CDR3. CDR1 and CDR2 (germline): GTSNPN, SVGIG (reference sequence). Deletions cut 4 bases from V and 6 bases from J, with 10 bases between. CDR3 nucleotides: TGTGCCTGGACTATCATGGGCAATGAGCAGTTCTTC. Protein sequence: CAWTIMGNEQFF. Full variable domain (rest looked up from reference TRBV30 and TRBJ2-1): SQTIHQWPATLVQPVGSPLSLECTVEGTSNPNLYWYRQAAGRGLQLLFYSVGIGQISSEVPQNLSASRPQDRQFILSSKKLLLSDSGFYLCAWTIMGNEQFFGPGTRLTVL.

The genes are TRBV6-5 and TRBJ2-2; D possibly corresponds to TRBD2 (5 bases). Germline V gives CDR1 MNHEY, CDR2 SVGAGI. V lost 2 bases to trimming and J lost 5 bases, with 12 bases between them. The CDR3 has 15 amino acids. The CDR3 spells CASSYVRGGTGELFF. The CDR3 nucleotides read TGTGCCAGCAGTTACGTTCGGGGTGGGACCGGGGAGCTGTTTTTT.

This sequence joins TRBV11-2 and TRBJ2-7; a possible D gene is TRBD2 (6 bases). Germline CDR1 and CDR2: SGHAT and FQNNGV. V dropped 1 base and J dropped 5 bases, with 9 bases sitting between them. This CDR3 has 13 amino acids. Here the CDR3 DNA reads TGTGCCAGCAGCTTAGTTCGCGGGGACGAGCAGTACTTC. This sequence encodes CASSLVRGDEQYF.

The CDR3 DNA is TGTGCCAGCAGTTCATCTCCAAATTACAATGAGCAGTTCTTC. It codes for CASSSSPNYNEQFF. The chain uses TRBV28 and TRBJ2-1; D is uncertain. The CDR3 runs to 14 residues. Trimming pared 4 bases from V and 4 bases from J, leaving 11 bases between. Germline loops: CDR1 MDHEN, CDR2 SYDVKM.

Only one count was recorded for this clone. The J gene is TRBJ2-3, the V gene TRBV14, with TRBD2 matching 10 bases. The CDR3 spans 19 residues. The V and J ends lost 5 bases and 2 bases, in that order; junction bases with no gene match: 16. From germline, CDR1 is SGHDN and CDR2 FVKESK. The CDR3 DNA is TGTGCCAGCAGCTCAGAAAGTGGGCTAGCGGGAGTTCCCACAGATACGCAGTATTTT. Translation gives CASSSESGLAGVPTDTQYF.

The chain combines TRBV10-2 with TRBJ1-1; no clear D. V gave up 0 bases and J gave up 4 bases, with 18 bases separating them. The length of the CDR3 is 17 residues. Germline assignment: CDR1 WSHSY and CDR2 SAAADI. This CDR3 reads CASSESTRLGWGTEAFF. The CDR3 DNA reads as TGCGCCAGCAGTGAGTCGACTCGTTTGGGATGGGGCACTGAAGCTTTCTTT.

V usage is TRBV28 and J usage is TRBJ1-5, with TRBD1 matching 7 bases. Germline CDR1 reads MDHEN; CDR2 reads SYDVKM. J lost 11 bases, V lost 6 bases, and 13 bases had no gene match. This CDR3 has 14 amino acids. CDR3 DNA: TGTGCCAGCAGATCGACAGGGTGGGGCGGGACCCAGCATTTT. It yields the protein CASRSTGWGGTQHF. The entire variable domain, with the rest obtained from reference TRBV28 and TRBJ1-5, is as follows: DVKVTQSSRYLVKRTGEKVFLECVQDMDHENMFWYRQDPGLGLRLIYFSYDVKMKEKGDIPEGYSVSREKKERFSLILESASTNQTSMYLCASRSTGWGGTQHFGDGTRLSIL.

V gene TRBV7-2 combines with J gene TRBJ2-1; no clear D. Germline V lookup: CDR1 SGHTA, CDR2 FQGNSA. Trimming shortened V by 1 base and J by 1 base, and 14 bases separated the two germline ends. The CDR3 extends over 17 amino acids. CDR3 region: CASSLGPERYSYNEQFF. The CDR3 nucleotides read TGTGCCAGCAGCTTAGGGCCCGAGAGATATTCCTACAATGAGCAGTTCTTC.

The rearrangement joins TRBV29-1 to TRBJ2-7, with D possibly matching TRBD2 (5 bases). Germline CDR1 and CDR2: SQVTM and ANQGSEA. Trimming left V 4 bases short and J 2 bases short, with 12 bases between. This CDR3 spans 13 amino acids. CDR3 sequence reads: CSVARTVPYEQYF. CDR3 coding DNA: TGCAGCGTTGCGCGGACTGTCCCCTACGAGCAGTACTTC.

The rearrangement uses TRBV18 and TRBJ1-3; maybe TRBD1 (6 bases). The CDR3 extends over 15 amino acids. Germline V lookup: CDR1 KGHSH, CDR2 LQKENI. V lost 6 bases and J 7 bases, leaving 19 bases between the germline ends. CDR3 DNA sequence: TGTGCCAGCTCCCCGGCACTGGGGGCGGACAACACCATATATTTT. As protein: CASSPALGADNTIYF.

The chain has TRBV28 and TRBJ2-7; 7 bases are shared with TRBD2. The V and J ends lost 4 bases and 4 bases, in that order; junction bases with no gene match: 10. CDR1 and CDR2 (germline): MDHEN, SYDVKM. The CDR3 is 15 residues long. Here the CDR3 reads CASSSSAGVRYEQYF. In nucleotides, the CDR3 is TGTGCCAGCAGTTCCTCGGCGGGAGTGAGATACGAGCAGTACTTC.

The chain is built from TRBV19 and TRBJ2-2; 9 bases agree with TRBD1. The CDR3 covers 15 residues. Trimming cost V 3 bases and J 4 bases; bases outside gene matches: 3. Germline CDR1 reads LNHDA; CDR2 reads SQIVND (reference sequence). The CDR3 is CASSIGTGTTGELFF. The CDR3 nucleotides are TGTGCCAGTAGTATTGGGACAGGGACCACCGGGGAGCTGTTTTTT.

This clone was detected only once. This rearrangement joins TRBV28 to TRBJ1-5; D gene unclear. Germline CDR1 is MDHEN and CDR2 is SYDVKM. Trimming removed 7 bases from V and 0 bases from J, with 10 bases in between. CDR3 length: 14 amino acids. The CDR3 here is CASKQQYSNQPQHF. CDR3 nucleotide sequence: TGTGCCAGCAAACAGCAGTATAGCAATCAGCCCCAGCATTTT.